Included here is one T cell receptor (beta chain) sequence, with context. As yet, its antigen is unknown. The CDR3 loop spans 15 amino acids. Germline CDR1 reads SEHNR; CDR2 reads FQNEAQ (reference sequence). V was shortened by 0 bases and J by 8 bases, with 16 bases between the two germline ends. The sample is drawn from a study of T cell responses to AZD1222 COVID-19 vaccine. General study findings and limits: Researchers report vaccine-associated CD4 TCRs spanning spike, with dominance at 160-218 and 743-854. Nearly half of unique spike-specific TCRs reportedly avoided B.1.351 and B.1.1.7 mutated regions.

Here immunoSEQ multiplex PCR was the method, and the copy in TCRdb shows in-frame clones only, minus some. The data contain tens of thousands of clones, 80% to 90% of them seen just once; the ten biggest clones take up 3.4%. The clonotype originates from an adult who received the AZD1222 COVID-19 vaccine. J is TRBJ2-5 and V is TRBV7-9; weak D call: TRBD1 (5 bases). The sample consisted of peripheral blood, taken 28 days after the second AZD1222 dose. CDR3 protein: CASSLAEGAAYTQYF. CDR3 DNA sequence: TGTGCCAGCAGCTTAGCGGAAGGGGCGGCCTATACCCAGTACTTC.